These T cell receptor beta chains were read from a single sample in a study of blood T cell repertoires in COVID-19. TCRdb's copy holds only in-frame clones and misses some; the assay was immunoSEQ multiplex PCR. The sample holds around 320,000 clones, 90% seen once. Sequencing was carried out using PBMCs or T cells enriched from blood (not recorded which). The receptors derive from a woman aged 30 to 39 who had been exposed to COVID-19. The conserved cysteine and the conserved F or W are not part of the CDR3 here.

CDR3aa: ASSDSGGGKSSGNTIY
len: 16
v_gene: TRBV25-1

CDR3aa: ASTGTGELF
len: 9
v_gene: TRBV6-5

CDR3aa: ASSLSQVGEKLF
len: 12
v_gene: TRBV5-1

CDR3aa: ASSLTRDYEAF
len: 11
v_gene: TRBV7-3

CDR3aa: ASRGDSYEQY
len: 10
v_gene: TRBV6-5

CDR3aa: ASSLGDRSYSGANVLT
len: 16
v_gene: TRBV7-2

CDR3aa: SVGENSNQPQH
len: 11
v_gene: TRBV29-1

CDR3aa: ASSYPGAGGRPNTEAF
len: 16
v_gene: TRBV6-2/TRBV6-3

CDR3aa: ASSQGSTGTPATDTQY
len: 16
v_gene: TRBV4-3

CDR3aa: ASNGETVNSPLH
len: 12
v_gene: TRBV6-6

CDR3aa: ATISPEGGDTDTQY
len: 14
v_gene: TRBV12-2

CDR3aa: ASSVESPGQETQY
len: 13
v_gene: TRBV9

CDR3aa: SVPQPTNRSHDTEAF
len: 15
v_gene: TRBV29-1

CDR3aa: ATSRDAGLTLNEQF
len: 14
v_gene: TRBV15

CDR3aa: ASSRRDYHGYT
len: 11
v_gene: TRBV7-3

CDR3aa: ASSYPGQETQY
len: 11
v_gene: TRBV6-5

CDR3aa: ASLLPDRARYEQY
len: 13
v_gene: TRBV27

CDR3aa: SVLDRVSTEAF
len: 11
v_gene: TRBV29-1

CDR3aa: ASSHVRDRANYGYT
len: 14
v_gene: TRBV18

CDR3aa: ASSSASGGAPYEQY
len: 14
v_gene: TRBV5-4

CDR3aa: ASSGRDRVTYEQY
len: 13
v_gene: TRBV2

CDR3aa: ASSFTGAEAF
len: 10
v_gene: TRBV5-1

CDR3aa: ASSQSVVPQPQH
len: 12
v_gene: TRBV3-1/TRBV3-2

CDR3aa: ASTPLGTGDQPQH
len: 13
v_gene: TRBV19

CDR3aa: ASSQDPGTGRNEAF
len: 14
v_gene: TRBV4-2

CDR3aa: ASSLAGHSNQPQH
len: 13
v_gene: TRBV5-8

CDR3aa: SARARETQY
len: 9
v_gene: TRBV20-1

CDR3aa: ASTTSGSYWQF
len: 11
v_gene: TRBV12-3/TRBV12-4

CDR3aa: ATSSPDRGANYGYT
len: 14
v_gene: TRBV15

CDR3aa: ASSVAPFGKNIQY
len: 13
v_gene: TRBV9

CDR3aa: SVLARTSGGSYEQY
len: 14
v_gene: TRBV29-1

CDR3aa: ASSRTEGYGYT
len: 11
v_gene: TRBV18

CDR3aa: SVRGGENTEAF
len: 11
v_gene: TRBV29-1

CDR3aa: ATRASGGQTQY
len: 11
v_gene: TRBV27

CDR3aa: ASMGQANYGYT
len: 11
v_gene: TRBV19

CDR3aa: VSAEGTGANQETQY
len: 14
v_gene: TRBV9

CDR3aa: ASSQVLAAHTDTQY
len: 14
v_gene: TRBV3-1/TRBV3-2

CDR3aa: ASSYPGYTGTGELF
len: 14
v_gene: TRBV6-6

CDR3aa: ASSGGEVVGATNEKLF
len: 16
v_gene: TRBV4-1

CDR3aa: ASSFFWGRGSGNTIY
len: 15
v_gene: TRBV28

CDR3aa: ATRGQGFYEQY
len: 11
v_gene: TRBV15

CDR3aa: ASSLSKDTEAF
len: 11
v_gene: TRBV7-9

CDR3aa: ASSLGQGYEQF
len: 11
v_gene: TRBV5-1

CDR3aa: SFAESANEKLF
len: 11
v_gene: TRBV29-1

CDR3aa: ASSPDSATNEKLF
len: 13
v_gene: TRBV3-1/TRBV3-2

CDR3aa: ASSLETGGARGYT
len: 13
v_gene: TRBV5-1

CDR3aa: ASRASSGNSPLH
len: 12
v_gene: TRBV6-6